This T cell receptor beta chain appears in the sequencing data of a study of blood T cell repertoires in COVID-19. This clone was seen just once. CDR1 is MNHNY and CDR2 is SVGAGI in the germline V gene (reference sequence). J was trimmed by 7 bases and V by 6 bases; bases with no gene match: 14. The CDR3 contains 16 residues. TCRdb's copy holds only in-frame clones and misses some; the assay was immunoSEQ multiplex PCR. The table lists 450,000 or so clones, about 88% of them singletons. The sequenced material came from peripheral blood. V is TRBV6-6 and J is TRBJ2-2; 7 nucleotides agree with TRBD2. The origin of this receptor is a man in his late teens or twenties with COVID-19, enrolled during active disease. In nucleotides, the CDR3 is TGTGCCAGCAGCTCCGGGACTACATTCTTAGTCGGGGAGCTGTTTTTT. It encodes CASSSGTTFLVGELFF.